Listed here are 32 T cell receptor beta chains from one sample, sequenced in a study of early T cells in non-severe SARS-CoV-2 infection. A single record per CDR3 protein comes from TCRdb applying MiXCR to the 5' RACE reads. The sample has approximately 110,000 distinct CDR3 sequences, 15% seen once. The material sequenced was whole blood. The origin of the receptors is an adult who was a healthcare worker with PCR-confirmed SARS-CoV-2 infection or an uninfected control (not recorded which).

V and J are TRBV7-7 and TRBJ1-4; D is ambiguous. Trimming removed 5 bases at V and 5 bases at J, with 9 bases between. Germline CDR1 SSHAT, CDR2 FNYEAQ (reference sequence). CDR3 length: 13 residues. The CDR3 protein is CASSPGPNEKLFF. In DNA form, the CDR3 reads TGTGCCAGCAGCCCCGGGCCCAATGAAAAACTGTTTTTT.

This clonotype was recorded many times. The chain has TRBV5-1 and TRBJ1-1; 7 nucleotides match TRBD1. After removal of 9 bases from V and 1 base from J, the junction contained 9 bases not matched to a gene. The CDR3 contains 14 residues. Germline V gives CDR1 SGHRS, CDR2 YFSETQ. The CDR3 here is CANRDSRGNTEAFF. CDR3 DNA: TGCGCCAACCGGGACAGCCGTGGGAACACTGAAGCTTTCTTT.

This clonotype showed up just once. The CDR3: CATSGSGGANEQFF. The CDR3 bases are TGTGCCACCAGCGGTAGCGGGGGGGCAAATGAGCAGTTCTTC. The V gene is TRBV15, the J gene TRBJ2-1; TRBD2 matches at 11 bases. Looked up from germline, CDR1 is LNHNV and CDR2 is YYDKDF (reference sequence). Germline trimming cut 5 bases from V and 7 bases from J; bases unmatched to any gene: 4. The CDR3 is 14 amino acids.

This sequence joins TRBV7-9 and TRBJ2-2, with a weak D call TRBD2 (5 bases). CDR3 size: 13 residues. Germline V CDR1 and CDR2: SEHNR, FQNEAQ (reference sequence). V gave up 6 bases and J gave up 3 bases, with 8 bases separating them. In DNA form, the CDR3 reads TGTGCCAGCAGGGTGGAGGACACCGGGGAGCTGTTTTTT. It translates to CASRVEDTGELFF.

In this sample, this clonotype turned up many times. V is TRBV10-1 and J is TRBJ2-3; D gene unclear. The ends were cut back, 4 bases at V and 2 bases at J, with 7 bases in the middle. Germline V gives CDR1 WNHNN, CDR2 SYGVQD (reference sequence). This CDR3 region has 13 residues. The CDR3 spells CASSVRFTDTQYF. The CDR3 coding sequence is TGCGCCAGCAGTGTCAGGTTCACAGATACGCAGTATTTT.

CDR3 nucleotide sequence: TGCGCCAGCAGCTTTGATGGGGACGGGCAGCCCCAGCATTTT. Translated, it gives CASSFDGDGQPQHF. This chain uses TRBV5-1 with TRBJ1-5; D is possibly TRBD1 (5 bases). Trimming took 2 bases from V and 7 from J, leaving 13 bases between them. This CDR3 is built from 14 residues. Germline V gene sequence: CDR1 SGHRS, CDR2 YFSETQ.

V usage is TRBV11-3 and J usage is TRBJ2-1; 7 bases agree with TRBD2. The CDR3 is 13 amino acids. CDR1 and CDR2 from the germline V gene are SGHNT and YENEEA. V lost 6 bases to trimming and J lost 9 bases; unmatched junction nucleotides: 8. DNA of the CDR3: TGTGCCAGCAGTCAAGCGGGGTCGACTGAGCAGTTCTTC. Translation gives CASSQAGSTEQFF.

The chain employs TRBV5-1 and TRBJ2-5; D is possibly TRBD1 or TRBD2 (6 bases each). The CDR3 is 16 residues long. Trimming shortened V by 2 bases and J by 1 base, and 15 bases separated the two germline ends. The germline CDR1 and CDR2 sequences are SGHRS and YFSETQ. The CDR3 region has the DNA TGCGCCAGCAGCTTTCCAGGAGGGGGAACCCAAGAGACCCAGTACTTC. This codes for CASSFPGGGTQETQYF. Full variable domain (missing parts from reference TRBV5-1 and TRBJ2-5): KAGVTQTPRYLIKTRGQQVTLSCSPISGHRSVSWYQQTPGQGLQFLFEYFSETQRNKGNFPGRFSGRQFSNSRSEMNVSTLELGDSALYLCASSFPGGGTQETQYFGPGTRLLVL.

This rearrangement joins TRBV6-1 to TRBJ2-2, with a tentative D call TRBD2 (6 bases). Germline V gene sequence: CDR1 MNHNS, CDR2 SASEGT. Between the trimmed V and J ends, which lost 8 bases and 3 bases, there was a span of 10 bases. The CDR3 extends over 13 amino acids. This CDR3 reads CASHAGYTGELFF. The CDR3 DNA sequence: TGTGCCAGCCATGCGGGGTACACCGGGGAGCTGTTTTTT.

The V and J genes are TRBV4-2 and TRBJ2-6, with 9 bases fitting TRBD1. The CDR3 sequence is 18 residues long. V trimming: 4 bases; J trimming: 0 bases; junction bases outside the gene matches: 7. From germline, CDR1 is LGHNA and CDR2 YNFKEQ. The CDR3 protein is CASSRLGQGTSGANVLTF. The DNA for the CDR3 is TGTGCCAGCAGCCGCCTAGGACAGGGGACCTCTGGGGCCAACGTCCTGACTTTC.

In its sample, this clonotype was seen a few times. This rearrangement joins TRBV6-6 to TRBJ1-2; TRBD1 matches at 10 bases. Germline V lookup: CDR1 MNHNY, CDR2 SVGAGI (reference sequence). CDR3 length: 14 residues. V lost 6 bases, J lost 5 bases, and 6 bases stayed unmatched. The CDR3 coding sequence is TGTGCCAGCAGGAAAGGACAGGGGGTATATGGCTACACCTTC. It translates to CASRKGQGVYGYTF.

The chain joins TRBV12-3 or TRBV12-4 to TRBJ1-5, with TRBD1 as a possible D gene (5 bases). Trimming left V 4 bases short and J 2 bases short, with 15 bases between. The CDR3 has 16 residues. DNA of the CDR3: TGTGCCAGCAGTTGGATGGGGGGAGGCGGCAATCAGCCCCAGCATTTT. This encodes CASSWMGGGGNQPQHF.

This clonotype was counted between two and nine times. The chain couples TRBV29-1 to TRBJ2-6, with D possibly TRBD1 on 6 matching bases. The CDR3 length is 14 residues. V gave up 7 bases and J gave up 2 bases, with 12 bases separating them. Germline loops: CDR1 SQVTM, CDR2 ANQGSEA. The CDR3 is CSGMTGPGANVLTF. As DNA, the CDR3 is TGCAGCGGGATGACAGGCCCTGGGGCCAACGTCCTGACTTTC.

The V gene is TRBV5-1, the J gene TRBJ1-1, with 7 bases identical to TRBD1. The ends lost 3 bases at V and 10 bases at J; junction bases unmatched: 9. This CDR3 comprises 13 residues. In germline, CDR1 is SGHRS, CDR2 YFSETQ. The CDR3, as DNA: TGCGCCAGCAGCTACGGGACAGACTCAGGAGCTTTCTTT. Translation: CASSYGTDSGAFF.

The J gene is TRBJ2-2, the V gene TRBV12-3 or TRBV12-4; D is ambiguous. V lost 1 base to trimming and J lost 7 bases, with 10 bases between them. The CDR3 consists of 14 residues. Here the CDR3 DNA reads TGTGCCAGCAGTTTAGGGGCGGAACGCGGGGAGCTGTTTTTT. Its protein is CASSLGAERGELFF.

The chain recombines TRBV7-8 with TRBJ2-1; 10 nucleotides align to TRBD1. Germline V CDR1 and CDR2: SGHVS, FQNEAQ. The CDR3 runs to 16 residues. Trimming took 5 bases from V and 0 from J; bases not matched to a gene: 4. CDR3 in DNA: TGTGCCAGCAGCCCGGGACAGGGGAGCTCCTACAATGAGCAGTTCTTC. Amino acids: CASSPGQGSSYNEQFF.

This chain joins TRBV12-3 or TRBV12-4 and TRBJ1-1; D gene ambiguous. This CDR3 has 13 amino acids. Trimming cost V 6 bases and J 3 bases, with 11 bases left between them. The CDR3 region is CASSSTPYTEAFF. DNA of the CDR3: TGTGCCAGCAGCTCAACTCCCTACACTGAAGCTTTCTTT.

Ten or more counts support this clonotype. The rearrangement joins TRBV6-5 to TRBJ1-1; 9 bases align to TRBD1. This CDR3 has 14 residues. J was trimmed by 5 bases and V by 6 bases; bases with no gene match: 7. Germline V gives CDR1 MNHEY, CDR2 SVGAGI. The CDR3 DNA sequence: TGTGCCAGCAGAACGACAGGGGGTCGGACTGAAGCTTTCTTT. As protein: CASRTTGGRTEAFF.

The chain uses TRBV5-1 and TRBJ1-2; 7 bases line up with TRBD1. Germline values: CDR1 SGHRS, CDR2 YFSETQ. The CDR3 is 15 amino acids. V dropped 3 bases and J dropped 2; count of bases not matched to a gene: 7. Here the CDR3 DNA reads TGCGCCAGCAGCTCCGGGGCGACAGGGAACTATGGCTACACCTTC. It translates to CASSSGATGNYGYTF.

The J gene is TRBJ1-1, the V gene TRBV6-1; D is possibly TRBD1 (5 bases). CDR1 is MNHNS and CDR2 is SASEGT in the germline V gene. The CDR3 sequence is 13 residues long. Deletions cut 4 bases from V and 4 bases from J, with 10 bases between. The CDR3 loop is CASSGRGGTEAFF. The CDR3 nucleotides are TGTGCCAGCAGTGGCCGGGGGGGCACTGAAGCTTTCTTT.

This clonotype turned up a few times. The V call is TRBV3-1, the J call TRBJ1-1, with D perhaps TRBD1 (5 bases). This CDR3 has 14 residues. The V end was cut by 6 bases, the J end by 4 bases, with 15 bases between. Germline V lookup: CDR1 LGHDT, CDR2 YNNKEL (reference sequence). The CDR3 bases are TGTGCCAGCAGACCAGGGTTGGAGGGCACTGAAGCTTTCTTT. Its protein is CASRPGLEGTEAFF.

This clonotype occurred a few times. This chain joins TRBV7-6 and TRBJ2-2; D is undetermined. The CDR3 sequence is 14 residues long. Deletions cut 5 bases from V and 1 base from J, with 8 bases between. Germline values: CDR1 SGHVS, CDR2 FNYEAQ. CDR3 sequence reads: CASSRYGNTGELFF. CDR3 DNA: TGTGCCAGCAGCCGATACGGGAACACCGGGGAGCTGTTTTTT.

This chain connects TRBV4-1 to TRBJ2-2; 8 bases line up with TRBD2. The CDR3 covers 20 residues. Trimming at V came to 0 bases and at J to 4 bases, leaving 16 bases not matched to a gene. Looked up from germline, CDR1 is MGHRA and CDR2 is YSYEKL. CDR3 region: CASSQDGVTVAGPSTGELFF. CDR3 DNA: TGCGCCAGCAGCCAAGACGGAGTGACTGTAGCGGGGCCGTCCACCGGGGAGCTGTTTTTT.

This clonotype occurred a few times. V is TRBV29-1 and J is TRBJ2-1; D gene ambiguous. This CDR3 comprises 16 residues. Germline lookup yields CDR1 SQVTM and CDR2 ANQGSEA. Trimming took 3 bases from V and 4 from J, leaving 19 bases between them. The CDR3, as DNA: TGCAGCGTTGAGGGAATAGTTGGATCGGAATACAATGAGCAGTTCTTC. Residues: CSVEGIVGSEYNEQFF.

This clonotype showed up just a few times. J is TRBJ2-7 and V is TRBV3-1; TRBD2 matches 9 bases. The V segment lost 1 base and the J segment 6 bases; nucleotides outside the gene matches: 7. The length of the CDR3 is 15 residues. Germline V CDR1 and CDR2: LGHDT, YNNKEL (reference sequence). CDR3 sequence reads: CASSQVASGEREQYF. CDR3 nucleotide sequence: TGTGCCAGCAGCCAAGTGGCTAGCGGGGAACGCGAGCAGTACTTC.

The chain has TRBV3-1 and TRBJ2-7, with D uncertain. CDR1 and CDR2 from the germline V gene are LGHDT and YNNKEL (reference sequence). V was trimmed by 3 bases and J by 0 bases, leaving 0 bases between them. The CDR3 has 11 amino acids. CDR3 protein: CASSHSYEQYF. DNA of the CDR3: TGTGCCAGCAGCCACTCCTACGAGCAGTACTTC.

The sample holds many counts of this clonotype. The V call is TRBV5-5, the J call TRBJ1-5, with 7 bases aligning to TRBD1. This CDR3 is 13 amino acids long. The J segment lost 4 bases and the V segment lost 4 bases, leaving 2 bases of the junction unmatched. Germline V CDR1 and CDR2: SGHKS, YYEKEE (reference sequence). The CDR3 DNA sequence: TGTGCCAGCAGCCGGGACAGAAATCAGCCCCAGCATTTT. It is translated as CASSRDRNQPQHF.

At least ten counts were recorded for this clonotype. The genes are TRBV20-1 and TRBJ2-7; 10 positions agree with TRBD2. Germline trimming cut 6 bases from V and 2 bases from J; bases unmatched to any gene: 7. The CDR3 covers 14 residues. Germline V lookup: CDR1 DFQATT, CDR2 SNEGSKA (reference sequence). The CDR3 is CSAVSGLAAYEQYF. The CDR3, as DNA: TGCAGTGCCGTAAGTGGACTAGCGGCCTACGAGCAGTACTTC.

This clonotype was seen a few times. V is TRBV4-1 and J is TRBJ1-6; D is unresolved. This CDR3 comprises 12 residues. The V end lost 2 bases, the J end lost 8 bases, and 4 bases lay between the germline ends. Germline assignment: CDR1 MGHRA and CDR2 YSYEKL. Written as DNA, the CDR3 is TGCGCCAGCAGCCAAATGGATTCACCCCTCCACTTT. Translation gives CASSQMDSPLHF.

The chain combines TRBV4-1 with TRBJ1-5, with TRBD1 identical over 7 bases. The CDR3 sequence is 15 residues long. Trimming cost V 3 bases and J 7 bases; bases outside gene matches: 9. The germline gives CDR1 MGHRA, CDR2 YSYEKL. The CDR3 DNA reads TGCGCCAGCAGCCAGGCCGGACAGGCGGAACAGCCCCAGCATTTT. Amino acids: CASSQAGQAEQPQHF.

The gene calls are TRBV7-9 and TRBJ2-3, with D possibly matching TRBD2 (5 bases). The CDR3 is made up of 13 amino acids. Germline V gene data show CDR1 as SEHNR and CDR2 as FQNEAQ (reference sequence). V dropped 5 bases and J dropped 5 bases, with 11 bases sitting between them. The CDR3 DNA sequence: TGTGCCAGCAGCCTAGACGGGGTAGATACGCAGTATTTT. Translated: CASSLDGVDTQYF.

This clonotype was found a few times. The V and J genes are TRBV6-6 and TRBJ2-7, with D possibly matching TRBD2 (5 bases). V was shortened by 5 bases and J by 3 bases, with 11 bases between the two germline ends. CDR1 MNHNY and CDR2 SVGAGI come from the germline V gene (reference sequence). The CDR3 runs to 13 residues. The CDR3 is CASSRREVYEQYF. The CDR3 bases are TGTGCCAGCAGTCGCCGGGAAGTCTACGAGCAGTACTTC.